A selection of T cell receptor beta chains follows, all from one sample in a study of vaccination and CD4 T cells after COVID-19. Antigens for these TCRs are unknown. TCRdb re-called the PCR reads with MiXCR, one entry per CDR3 protein. The top ten clones hold 20% of a sample with some 9,300 distinct CDR3 sequences, 40% to 65% of them seen once. Material for sequencing was CD4+ T cells from blood, cultured in vitro. The receptor set was obtained from a human donor who had recovered from COVID-19. Each CDR3 is given with its conserved first and last residue. Each record gives: V gene, clone size, J gene, D gene, CDR3 protein, CDR3 DNA. D genes are given only for firm matches. Expanded clones are given a class, and other clones once, few, many or no size at all.

TRBV7-2	few	TRBJ2-5	.	CASSLWWGQETQYF	TGTGCCAGCAGCCTGTGGTGGGGGCAGGAGACCCAGTACTTC
TRBV12-3/TRBV12-4	.	TRBJ2-1	TRBD1	CASSLQGQGKFF	TGTGCCAGCAGTTTACAAGGACAGGGAAAGTTCTTC
TRBV28	.	TRBJ1-2	.	CASSLRTRGYTF	TGTGCCAGCAGTTTACGGACCAGAGGCTACACCTTC
TRBV7-6	.	TRBJ2-2	.	CASRSSENGGELFF	TGTGCTAGCAGGTCTAGTGAGAACGGCGGGGAGCTGTTTTTT
TRBV20-1	few	TRBJ1-1	.	CSAIRGVTEAFF	TGCAGTGCAATCCGGGGGGTTACTGAAGCTTTCTTT
TRBV6-1	.	TRBJ2-5	TRBD1	CASSPGGRSGTQYF	TGTGCCAGCAGCCCAGGGGGCAGGTCCGGGACCCAGTACTTC
TRBV7-2	.	TRBJ2-1	TRBD2	CASSYTSGRGSYNEQFF	TGTGCCAGCAGTTATACTAGCGGGAGAGGTAGTTACAATGAGCAGTTCTTC
TRBV11-3	few	TRBJ2-4	.	CASSYTENIQYF	TGTGCCAGCAGCTATACGGAGAACATTCAGTACTTC
TRBV5-1	.	TRBJ2-7	TRBD2	CASSSREGGYEQYF	TGCGCCAGCAGCTCCCGGGAGGGGGGGTACGAGCAGTACTTC
TRBV29-1	few	TRBJ1-1	.	CSARQDENTEAFF	TGCAGCGCTAGACAGGACGAGAACACTGAAGCTTTCTTT
TRBV12-5	.	TRBJ1-1	.	CASGSRGSRSDTEAFF	TGTGCTAGTGGTTCCCGGGGCTCCCGATCCGACACTGAAGCTTTCTTT
TRBV7-8	few	TRBJ1-1	TRBD1	CASSARQGRTEAFF	TGTGCCAGCAGCGCTCGACAGGGCCGCACTGAAGCTTTCTTT
TRBV27	.	TRBJ1-2	.	CASRHSDRSYGYTF	TGTGCCAGCAGACACTCAGACAGGAGCTATGGCTACACCTTC
TRBV25-1	few	TRBJ1-2	TRBD1	CASSEGTDQRAGYTF	TGTGCCAGCAGTGAAGGGACAGATCAGAGAGCTGGCTACACCTTC
TRBV7-8	few	TRBJ2-5	.	CASSSLATRIQETQYF	TGTGCCAGCAGCTCACTTGCTACCCGAATTCAAGAGACCCAGTACTTC
TRBV6-2/TRBV6-3	.	TRBJ2-3	.	CASRVDSTDTQYF	TGTGCCAGCAGGGTGGACAGCACAGATACGCAGTATTTT
TRBV6-1	.	TRBJ1-2	TRBD1	CASSTGDYGYTF	TGTGCCAGCAGTACAGGGGACTATGGCTACACCTTC
TRBV7-8	medium-sized	TRBJ2-1	.	CASSKQVTNEQFF	TGTGCCAGCAGCAAACAGGTTACCAATGAGCAGTTCTTC
TRBV7-3	.	TRBJ1-5	TRBD1	CASSIRGRTLHQPQHF	TGTGCCAGCAGCATCAGGGGGCGGACGTTACACCAGCCCCAGCATTTT
TRBV5-1	few	TRBJ1-1	TRBD1	CATHRDRGDTEAFF	TGCGCCACACACCGGGACAGAGGGGACACTGAAGCTTTCTTT
TRBV30	.	TRBJ1-2	.	CAWTLQGRTRGYTF	TGTGCCTGGACCCTGCAGGGGCGAACCAGGGGCTACACCTTC
TRBV4-3	.	TRBJ1-1	.	CASSRQGNTEAFF	TGCGCCAGCAGCCGCCAGGGGAACACTGAAGCTTTCTTT
TRBV9	.	TRBJ1-2	TRBD1	CASSVGLGDRGSGYTF	TGTGCCAGCAGCGTAGGATTAGGGGACAGGGGGAGCGGCTACACCTTC
TRBV15	.	TRBJ1-1	.	CATSRYQGLVTEAFF	TGTGCCACCAGCAGGTACCAGGGGTTAGTCACTGAAGCTTTCTTT
TRBV5-1	.	TRBJ1-4	TRBD1	CASSSSGTGAEKLFF	TGCGCCAGCAGCTCCTCCGGGACAGGGGCTGAAAAACTGTTTTTT
TRBV4-1	.	TRBJ1-2	.	CASSQDRGGYTF	TGCGCCAGCAGCCAAGATAGGGGTGGCTACACCTTC
TRBV11-3	.	TRBJ2-1	.	CASSSRGSVNNEQFF	TGTGCCAGCAGCTCCCGGGGTAGCGTGAACAATGAGCAGTTCTTC
TRBV6-1	.	TRBJ1-1	.	CASSLHLQVPNTEAFF	TGTGCCAGCAGCCTACATCTACAGGTCCCAAACACTGAAGCTTTCTTT
TRBV4-1	.	TRBJ1-5	.	CASSPELLGGGQSSQPQHF	TGCGCCAGCAGCCCAGAGCTCCTGGGTGGGGGGCAGTCTAGTCAGCCCCAGCATTTT
TRBV20-1	few	TRBJ2-7	TRBD2	CSARRVGGTAGTSGRAGYEQYF	TGCAGTGCTAGAAGGGTGGGGGGAACGGCCGGGACTAGCGGGAGGGCCGGGTACGAGCAGTACTTC
TRBV6-5	.	TRBJ2-3	.	CASSWSSDSTDTQYF	TGTGCCAGCAGTTGGTCCAGCGATAGCACAGATACGCAGTATTTT
TRBV2	.	TRBJ1-6	.	CASSEALGKSPLHF	TGTGCCAGCAGTGAAGCGTTAGGGAAGTCACCCCTCCACTTT
TRBV11-3	.	TRBJ1-2	.	CASSPKWDHGYTF	TGTGCCAGCAGCCCCAAATGGGACCATGGCTACACCTTC
TRBV7-9	few	TRBJ2-5	.	CASNRWVSETQYF	TGTGCCAGCAACCGGTGGGTGTCGGAGACCCAGTACTTC
TRBV30	medium-sized	TRBJ1-6	.	CAWSAAGDLHF	TGTGCCTGGAGTGCGGCAGGGGACCTCCACTTT
TRBV24-1	few	TRBJ2-1	TRBD2	CATSRGGTSGYNEQFF	TGTGCCACCAGCCGGGGGGGGACTAGCGGTTACAATGAGCAGTTCTTC
TRBV19	.	TRBJ2-2	.	CASSKASNTGELFF	TGTGCCAGTAGTAAGGCATCGAACACCGGGGAGCTGTTTTTT
TRBV11-3	.	TRBJ1-1	.	CASSLGGLFNEAFF	TGTGCCAGCAGCTTAGGGGGGCTATTCAATGAAGCTTTCTTT
TRBV6-2/TRBV6-3	once	TRBJ2-3	.	CASRRTGNPTDTQYF	TGTGCCAGCAGGAGAACAGGGAACCCCACAGATACGCAGTATTTT
TRBV7-8	.	TRBJ2-2	.	CASRPGRSNTGELFF	TGTGCCAGCAGGCCGGGACGGTCGAACACCGGGGAGCTGTTTTTT
TRBV30	large	TRBJ1-2	TRBD1	CAWTTGGNYGYTF	TGTGCCTGGACGACAGGGGGCAACTATGGCTACACCTTC
TRBV6-1	few	TRBJ1-2	TRBD1	CASSAGTGTSVGYTF	TGTGCCAGCAGTGCCGGGACAGGGACATCCGTTGGCTACACCTTC
TRBV2	few	TRBJ2-7	.	CASSGVGLYEQYF	TGTGCCAGCAGTGGAGTTGGCCTCTACGAGCAGTACTTC
TRBV7-8	.	TRBJ2-7	.	CASSRTSAYEQYF	TGTGCCAGCAGCCGCACCTCAGCCTACGAGCAGTACTTC
TRBV21-1	.	TRBJ2-1	.	CASSNTSGLDNEQFF	TGTGCCAGCAGCAACACTAGCGGGCTAGACAATGAGCAGTTCTTC
TRBV20-1	.	TRBJ2-3	.	CSARVSGVPDTQYF	TGCAGTGCTAGAGTGTCAGGGGTCCCAGATACGCAGTATTTT
TRBV25-1	.	TRBJ1-2	TRBD1	CASRTGGAFYGYTF	TGTGCCAGCAGGACAGGGGGCGCTTTCTATGGCTACACCTTC
TRBV28	.	TRBJ2-7	.	CATNRGGSYEQYF	TGTGCCACTAATCGGGGAGGCTCCTACGAGCAGTACTTC
TRBV6-1	.	TRBJ1-2	.	CASSEGRGGYTF	TGTGCCAGCAGTGAAGGTCGGGGGGGCTACACCTTC